Detailed here is one TCR beta chain. Its target antigen remains unknown. Nothing much larger sits one base from this clone, and base qualities are not available. Library preparation used RACE. Reads for this sample came from a NextSeq 500. During library preparation, unique molecular identifiers were attached to individual cDNA molecules so that TCRs could be counted in a quantitative, reproducible way. From each blood RNA sample, both TCR alpha and TCR beta chains were sequenced. Per the source publication's procedure: The median number of TCRs per sample was roughly 98,000, ranging from about 20,000 to 700,000. The Decombinator software suite was used to annotate the V, J and CDR3 of the TCR reads. To make PS versus PT1 abundance plots, every sample was subsampled to the same number of TCRs (28,000). TCRs were defined as expanded if absent before sensitization and observed at least eight times at the 2-week time point. TCRdb itself trimmed the public reads at Q25 with fastp, ran MiXCR and retained productive beta chains. CDR3 protein sequences are deduplicated, and each keeps its most common genes and DNA. The V and J calls and clone size come from TCRdb's table, not from the authors' own analysis. This sample comprises fewer than 300,000 distinct CDR3 sequences, approximately 8.4% of them detected only once. Around 2.5% of the sample comes from the top ten.

Per the publication, the time point label means: pre-sensitization, week 0. The sample's treatment or condition label, decoded: therapeutic diphenylcyclopropenone sensitization with weekly scalp DPC. At each patch-test visit, blood was drawn before the patch test was applied. To be eligible, patients had to be aged 18 to 70, diagnosed with alopecia and judged suitable for DPC therapy, while pregnant patients were excluded. Total RNA was extracted from unfractionated whole blood that had been collected in Tempus Blood RNA tubes. This sample was taken from a study of human T cells and chemical hapten exposure (dated by TCRdb to 2020 to 2022). Describing the broader study: For sensitization, 2% DPC in acetone was applied to a roughly 2 cm by roughly 2 cm area of upper inner arm skin. Patients additionally received weekly therapeutic DPC doses to the scalp throughout the roughly 25-week study period. Patch testing on the upper back used Finn chambers containing 0.01% DPC, with scoring done after 6 days according to International Contact Dermatitis Research Group standards. Alopecia areata with under or over 50% scalp involvement, alopecia totalis and alopecia universalis were represented in the patient cohort, which was mostly female. Libraries were pooled for sequencing, and variation in per-sample TCR yields was attributed mainly to small differences in library volumes within the pool. In alopecia patients, the study followed how the peripheral blood TCR repertoire changed in vivo over primary and secondary sensitization to diphenylcyclopropenone (DPC), a hapten. Patient blood was sampled pre-sensitization (week 0) and at 2, 6 and about 24 weeks after DPC sensitization. For TCR sequencing, blood came from approximately 29 alopecia patients at anywhere from one to four time points (pre-sensitization, 2, 6 and 24 weeks). The full study reports these points: After repeated subsampling, the strength of the expansion versus patch-test correlation and the threshold at which it became significant changed. Expanded TCRs formed significantly more large CDR3 similarity clusters than pre-sensitization or healthy control sets, consistent with antigen-driven responses. Alopecia, a presumed autoimmune disease, was present in all patients, so the immune response of the patients might differ from that of healthy individuals. Patch test score was positively correlated with the number of PT1 expanded TCRs, with significance at thresholds 8, 16 and 32 but not at 4. No change with DPC sensitization was found in the number of TCRs above 1 in 1000 frequency, and no evidence of global repertoire structure alterations was found.

V lost 6 bases and J lost 1 base, and the count of bases not matched to a germline gene is 5. CDR1 and CDR2 were assigned from the germline V gene (reference sequence) as MNHEY and SMNVEV. From the cysteine through the phenylalanine, the CDR3 covers 15 amino acids. The DNA shown is the 45-base CDR3, in frame from base 1. The TCR originated in a woman aged 40 to 50 with alopecia areata. Some clones in this sample may be carry-over from other donors' samples. The sample here was whole blood, taken in connection with sensitization to the hapten diphenylcyclopropenone (DPC). The chain links TRBV27 with TRBJ2-2, and 7 junction bases match TRBD1. In nucleotides, the sequence is TGTGCCAGCAGCTTCGGGACAGAGAACACCGGGGAGCTGTTTTTT. This yields the protein CASSFGTENTGELFF.